The entry below gives a single T cell receptor beta chain sequence along with its context. Its cognate antigen is unknown. Some clones are missing from TCRdb's copy, which holds only in-frame ones; the method was immunoSEQ multiplex PCR. The sample carries under 100,000 clones, roughly 93% recorded once. This record comes from a study of graft-versus-host responses after intestinal transplantation. Study details: Recipients obtained multivisceral, liver-intestinal, or isolated intestinal transplants. Anti-thymocyte globulin was used for induction in all recipients, who then took tacrolimus and steroids for roughly 3 years. Study-wide results and limits: Allografts of one patient group, those with graft-donor T cell macrochimerism, had high graft-versus-host to host-versus-graft clonal ratios. Marrow from the recipient contained GvH clones, some of which had appeared first in ileum or blood.

The CDR3 is made up of 13 amino acids. Trimming removed 1 base at V and 3 bases at J, with 8 bases between. CDR1 SGHRS and CDR2 YFSETQ come from the germline V gene. The sequencing used unstimulated CD4+ T cells sorted from spleen or lymph node cells, collected before transplant. The clonotype originates from a human donor who was the organ donor for an intestinal transplant. The gene calls are TRBV5-1 and TRBJ2-7; D is unclear. CDR3 nucleotides: TGCGCCAGCAGCTTGTTGCGAGACTACGAGCAGTACTTC. Its translation is CASSLLRDYEQYF.